Following are 21 T cell receptor beta chains from one sample sequenced in a study of blood T cell repertoires in COVID-19 (dated by TCRdb to 2018 to 2020). The protocol used for the library was the immunoSEQ multiplex PCR assay. TCRdb took over this immuneACCESS table, retaining in-frame rearrangements with V and J assigned. Such tables are incomplete; in checked studies, under half of the missing clones stem from an unresolved V gene, and the remainder is unexplained. For this sample there are 85,000 to 130,000 clones; 70% to 90% appear just once. Clones ranked in the top ten supply around 6% of the sample. Material: peripheral blood. The receptors originated from a woman aged 60-75 years with acute or convalescent COVID-19.

V usage is TRBV19 and J usage is TRBJ1-5, with D maybe TRBD1 (6 bases). The CDR3 has 15 residues. From germline, CDR1 is LNHDA and CDR2 SQIVND (reference sequence). The V gene lost 1 base and the J gene lost 0 bases, with 7 bases spanning the gap. CDR3 sequence: CASSIAGDSNQPQHF. The CDR3 DNA reads as TGTGCCAGTAGTATAGCAGGGGATAGCAATCAGCCCCAGCATTTT.

The gene calls are TRBV10-3 and TRBJ1-1; possible D gene TRBD1, 6 bases. Germline V gene data show CDR1 as ENHRY and CDR2 as SYGVKD. The V end was cut by 6 bases, the J end by 11 bases, with 19 bases between. The CDR3 runs to 13 residues. DNA of the CDR3: TGTGCCATCAGCGTCAACAGGGATAGGGCGGCTTTCTTT. This gives the protein CAISVNRDRAAFF.

This clone was detected once. This chain links TRBV28 with TRBJ1-1; a weak D match, TRBD1 (5 bases). The CDR3 loop spans 13 amino acids. Germline V gene lookup returns CDR1 MDHEN and CDR2 SYDVKM. V shed 5 bases and J shed 3 bases, with 10 bases lying between them. CDR3 DNA sequence: TGTGCCAGCAGTCCGTTACAGGACACTGAAGCTTTCTTT. As protein: CASSPLQDTEAFF.

The gene calls are TRBV18 and TRBJ2-3; TRBD2 might be the D (6 bases). Germline V gives CDR1 KGHSH, CDR2 LQKENI. The CDR3 runs 14 residues. V lost 5 bases and J lost 2, with 11 bases in between. The CDR3 protein is CASSIREVTDTQYF. CDR3 DNA: TGTGCCAGCTCAATAAGGGAGGTCACAGATACGCAGTATTTT.

V gene TRBV10-3 combines with J gene TRBJ2-5; the match to TRBD2 covers 7 bases. The junction had 3 bases not matched to a gene; V was cut back by 6 bases and J by 5 bases. CDR3 length: 12 amino acids. Germline lookup yields CDR1 ENHRY and CDR2 SYGVKD. This chain's CDR3 is CAIRGSGETQYF. CDR3 DNA: TGTGCCATCAGGGGTAGCGGGGAGACCCAGTACTTC.

The chain has TRBV7-2 and TRBJ2-3; tentative D call: TRBD1 (6 bases). V was cut by 2 bases and J by 2 bases, with 11 bases left in between. Germline V CDR1 and CDR2: SGHTA, FQGNSA. CDR3 length: 15 amino acids. CDR3 loop: CASSLIQGFTDTQYF. The CDR3 nucleotides read TGTGCCAGCAGCTTAATACAGGGCTTCACAGATACGCAGTATTTT.

The rearrangement joins TRBV5-4 to TRBJ2-1; weak D call: TRBD2 (5 bases). From germline, CDR1 is SGHNT and CDR2 YYREEE (reference sequence). The CDR3 covers 14 residues. V was trimmed by 0 bases and J by 6 bases, leaving 10 bases between them. The CDR3 DNA reads as TGTGCCAGCAGCTTGGGGCTTAGCGTCAATGAGCAGTTCTTC. Protein: CASSLGLSVNEQFF.

The chain is built from TRBV28 and TRBJ1-5; D gene ambiguous. The CDR3 spans 13 residues. V lost 7 bases, J lost 0 bases, and 7 bases lay in between. CDR1 and CDR2 from the germline V gene are MDHEN and SYDVKM. The CDR3 coding sequence is TGTGCCAGCATAAACAGTAGCAATCAGCCCCAGCATTTT. This translates into CASINSSNQPQHF.

This chain uses TRBV24-1 with TRBJ2-7; the D gene is possibly TRBD2 (5 bases). Germline CDR1 KGHDR, CDR2 SFDVKD. This CDR3 spans 13 amino acids. The V gene lost 10 bases and the J gene lost 7 bases, with 19 bases spanning the gap. CDR3 protein: CATSSGPSREQYF. As DNA, the CDR3 is TGTGCCACTAGCAGCGGACCCTCCCGGGAGCAGTACTTC.

This chain joins TRBV5-1 and TRBJ2-2; 13 bases are shared with TRBD2. With V trimmed by 3 bases and J by 5 bases, 7 bases remained unmatched. The CDR3 runs to 17 residues. Germline assignment: CDR1 SGHRS and CDR2 YFSETQ. CDR3 in amino acids: CASSSAGLAGFTGELFF. The CDR3 region has the DNA TGCGCCAGCAGCTCCGCGGGACTAGCGGGATTTACCGGGGAGCTGTTTTTT.

This chain links TRBV20-1 with TRBJ2-3; TRBD2 agrees at 8 bases. Germline V gene lookup returns CDR1 DFQATT and CDR2 SNEGSKA (reference sequence). V lost 3 bases and J lost 5; bases outside the gene matches: 7. The CDR3 spans 14 residues. The chain's CDR3 is CSASVGRAGDTQYF. CDR3 in DNA: TGCAGTGCTAGTGTCGGGAGGGCGGGAGATACGCAGTATTTT.

This sequence joins TRBV11-3 and TRBJ1-1; D remains unclear. Trimming pared 1 base from V and 6 bases from J, leaving 12 bases between. Germline CDR1 reads SGHNT; CDR2 reads YENEEA. The CDR3 totals 14 residues. The CDR3 sequence is CASSLAPTTSEAFF. The CDR3 region has the DNA TGTGCCAGCAGCTTAGCCCCGACTACCTCTGAAGCTTTCTTT.

The CDR3 sequence: CASSPHSRLSGRALYNEQFF. The CDR3 DNA follows: TGTGCCAGCAGTCCTCATAGCCGCCTCAGCGGGAGGGCCTTGTACAATGAGCAGTTCTTC. V usage is TRBV6-6 and J usage is TRBJ2-1, with 10 bases identical to TRBD2. V was pared by 5 bases and J by 4 bases, with 20 bases of the junction left unmatched. Germline CDR1 MNHNY, CDR2 SVGAGI (reference sequence). This CDR3 has 20 residues.

The chain combines TRBV6-4 with TRBJ1-1; D uncertain. CDR1 is MRHNA and CDR2 is SNTAGT in the germline V gene. V lost 5 bases to trimming and J lost 2 bases, with 12 bases between them. The CDR3 consists of 14 residues. Here the CDR3 DNA reads TGTGCCAGCAGTAGCACGGGGAATAACACTGAAGCTTTCTTT. Its protein is CASSSTGNNTEAFF.

The chain carries TRBV18 and TRBJ1-5; perhaps TRBD1 as D (6 bases). Germline CDR1 is KGHSH and CDR2 is LQKENI. Trimming shortened V by 3 bases and J by 0 bases, and 15 bases separated the two germline ends. This CDR3 comprises 17 residues. The CDR3 sequence: CASSPETGLISNQPQHF. The CDR3, as DNA: TGTGCCAGCTCACCTGAGACAGGACTGATTAGCAATCAGCCCCAGCATTTT.

The chain has TRBV6-6 and TRBJ1-1, with 7 nucleotides matching TRBD1. V gave up 7 bases and J gave up 0 bases; unmatched junction bases: 8. Germline V gene lookup returns CDR1 MNHNY and CDR2 SVGAGI (reference sequence). The CDR3 length is 15 residues. The CDR3 coding sequence is TGTGCCAGCATACGGGACAGCAACATGAACACTGAAGCTTTCTTT. This encodes CASIRDSNMNTEAFF.

The chain carries TRBV29-1 and TRBJ1-2; a weak D match, TRBD1 (5 bases). CDR1 is SQVTM, CDR2 ANQGSEA, per germline. V lost 6 bases and J lost 2, with 13 bases in between. This CDR3 is built from 13 residues. CDR3 in amino acids: CSVQGQTNYGYTF. The CDR3, as DNA: TGCAGCGTCCAAGGACAAACGAACTATGGCTACACCTTC.

This clone was seen a handful of times. The genes are TRBV4-2 and TRBJ2-7; 9 nucleotides align to TRBD2. The germline V gene has CDR1 LGHNA and CDR2 YNFKEQ. V was clipped by 0 bases and J by 5 bases; unmatched bases: 14. The CDR3 extends over 18 amino acids. The CDR3 nucleotides are TGTGCCAGCAGCCAAGATTTGGGAACCCTAGCGGGAAACGACGAGCAGTACTTC. It yields the protein CASSQDLGTLAGNDEQYF.

This sequence joins TRBV5-1 and TRBJ2-2; 8 nucleotides line up with TRBD2. The CDR3 is 14 residues long. CDR1 is SGHRS and CDR2 is YFSETQ in the germline V gene. With 0 bases clipped from V and 6 bases from J, the junction kept 1 base outside the gene matches. As DNA, the CDR3 is TGCGCCAGCAGCTTGGAGGGACTAGCCGGGGAGCTGTTTTTT. This translates into CASSLEGLAGELFF.

J is TRBJ2-5 and V is TRBV7-3; perhaps TRBD2 as D (7 bases). The CDR3 spans 16 residues. V lost 5 bases, J lost 5 bases, and 21 bases lay in between. CDR1 SGHTA and CDR2 FQGTGA come from the germline V gene. The CDR3 sequence is CASSPLGAGVGETQYF. In DNA form, the CDR3 reads TGTGCCAGCAGCCCCCTGGGGGCGGGAGTAGGGGAGACCCAGTACTTC.

The chain couples TRBV6-5 to TRBJ1-2; the D is unclear. The CDR3 has 11 amino acids. V lost 7 bases and J lost 3, with 6 bases in between. Germline lookup yields CDR1 MNHEY and CDR2 SVGAGI. The CDR3 sequence is CASKTDYGYTF. In nucleotides, the CDR3 is TGTGCCAGCAAAACAGACTATGGCTACACCTTC.